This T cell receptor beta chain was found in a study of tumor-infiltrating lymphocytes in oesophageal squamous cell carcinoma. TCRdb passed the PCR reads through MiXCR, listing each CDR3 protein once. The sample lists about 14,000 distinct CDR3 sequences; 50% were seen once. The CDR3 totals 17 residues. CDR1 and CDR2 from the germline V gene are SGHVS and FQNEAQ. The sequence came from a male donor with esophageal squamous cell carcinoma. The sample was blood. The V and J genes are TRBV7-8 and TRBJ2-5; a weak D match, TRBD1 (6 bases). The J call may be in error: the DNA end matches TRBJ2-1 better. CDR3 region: CASSLPLRDIRFREQFF. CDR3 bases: TGTGCCAGCAGCTTGCCCCTACGGGACATTAGATTTCGGGAGCAGTTCTTC.